The next 20 T cell receptor beta chains were all read from a single sample in a study of shared clonotypes between healthy human individuals. Using immunoSEQ multiplex PCR, the repertoire was profiled, and TCRdb retains in-frame clones only, with some absent. The repertoire includes approximately 2,000,000 clones, roughly 93% of them detected once, and approximately 1.6% sits in the top ten. Naive CD8 populations comprised CD45RO-negative cells positively selected for CCR7, excluding terminally differentiated effector memory CD45RA+ cells. The sequencing input was naive CD8+ T cells from PBMCs. All receptors derive from a man younger than 30 in good health. Some clones in this sample may be carry-over from other donors' samples.

The V and J genes are TRBV19 and TRBJ2-1; possible D gene TRBD2, 5 bases. Germline V gene data show CDR1 as LNHDA and CDR2 as SQIVND (reference sequence). This CDR3 spans 11 amino acids. V was cut by 9 bases and J by 4 bases, with 7 bases left in between. This CDR3 reads CASGGYNEQFF. CDR3 DNA sequence: TGTGCCAGCGGCGGGTACAATGAGCAGTTCTTC.

The chain couples TRBV7-6 to TRBJ2-2, with 9 bases identical to TRBD1. This CDR3 is 18 amino acids long. The germline CDR1 and CDR2 sequences are SGHVS and FNYEAQ. V shed 3 bases, J shed 0 bases, and the junction held 8 bases outside the gene matches. The CDR3 region has the DNA TGTGCCAGCAGCTTCCTCCAGGGACAGGGTGCGAACACCGGGGAGCTGTTTTTT. Its translation: CASSFLQGQGANTGELFF.

The rearrangement links TRBV4-1 to TRBJ2-3; D assignment may be TRBD1 or TRBD2 (6 bases each). Trimming removed 2 bases from V and 4 bases from J, with 13 bases in between. The CDR3 runs 15 residues. Germline V lookup: CDR1 MGHRA, CDR2 YSYEKL. The CDR3 sequence is CASSQLGGSADTQYF. For the CDR3, the DNA is TGCGCCAGCAGCCAACTAGGGGGGAGCGCAGATACGCAGTATTTT.

This chain connects TRBV2 to TRBJ2-7, with D perhaps TRBD2 (6 bases). CDR1 is SNHLY and CDR2 is FYNNEI in the germline V gene. The CDR3 is 12 amino acids. Trimming took off 6 bases at V and 2 bases at J, with 8 bases between the two ends. CDR3 DNA: TGTGCCAGCAGCGGGGAGGCCTACGAGCAGTACTTC. This encodes CASSGEAYEQYF.

The V call is TRBV15, the J call TRBJ2-7, with 8 nucleotides matching TRBD1. Germline loops: CDR1 LNHNV, CDR2 YYDKDF (reference sequence). The V and J ends lost 5 bases and 5 bases, in that order; junction bases with no gene match: 14. The CDR3 has 16 amino acids. CDR3 coding DNA: TGTGCCACCAGCTACGCTCCGGGGACAGGTCGGCACGAGCAGTACTTC. The encoded protein is CATSYAPGTGRHEQYF.

This chain connects TRBV14 to TRBJ2-7, with TRBD2 matching over 7 bases. This CDR3 is built from 14 residues. Germline V CDR1 and CDR2: SGHDN, FVKESK. Losses at the gene ends were 4 bases for V and 5 bases for J; bases not matched to a gene: 8. For the CDR3, the DNA is TGTGCCAGCAGCCTAAGGGTGGCGGGGGACGAGCAGTACTTC. Translation: CASSLRVAGDEQYF.

The J gene is TRBJ2-1, the V gene TRBV5-6; 9 nucleotides match TRBD2. The germline CDR1 and CDR2 sequences are SGHDT and YYEEEE. CDR3 size: 16 residues. With 4 bases clipped from V and 6 bases from J, the junction kept 11 bases outside the gene matches. In nucleotides, the CDR3 is TGTGCCAGCAGCCCGGGGGGCGGGAGGGCCCCCAATGAGCAGTTCTTC. It specifies CASSPGGGRAPNEQFF.

The gene calls are TRBV9 and TRBJ2-7, with 9 bases lining up with TRBD2. V lost 4 bases, J lost 4 bases, and 12 bases stayed unmatched. Germline-derived CDR1 and CDR2 are SGDLS and YYNGEE. This CDR3 is 16 amino acids long. The chain's CDR3 is CASSIHPTSGVYEQYF. The CDR3 bases are TGTGCCAGCAGCATCCACCCGACTAGCGGCGTGTACGAGCAGTACTTC.

The CDR3 loop reads CASSSREIGQYF. The CDR3 DNA follows: TGTGCCAGCAGCTCCCGGGAAATCGGGCAGTACTTC. The V call is TRBV11-2, the J call TRBJ2-7, with D possibly TRBD2 on 5 matching bases. Trimming took 4 bases from V and 9 from J, leaving 13 bases between them. The germline gives CDR1 SGHAT, CDR2 FQNNGV. The CDR3 totals 12 residues. The whole variable domain, remainder taken from reference TRBV11-2 and TRBJ2-7, is EAGVAQSPRYKIIEKRQSVAFWCNPISGHATLYWYQQILGQGPKLLIQFQNNGVVDDSQLPKDRFSAERLKGVDSTLKIQPAKLEDSAVYLCASSSREIGQYFGPGTRLTVT.

CDR3 DNA: TGTGCCAGCAGCCCTTACCCCGTCGGGACTAGCGGGAACACAGATACGCAGTATTTT. This codes for CASSPYPVGTSGNTDTQYF. The chain employs TRBV9 and TRBJ2-3, with 13 bases fitting TRBD2. This CDR3 is built from 19 residues. V gave up 4 bases and J gave up 2 bases; unmatched junction bases: 13. In germline, CDR1 is SGDLS, CDR2 YYNGEE.

This chain links TRBV6-4 with TRBJ1-2; TRBD1 matches 7 bases. Germline V CDR1 and CDR2: MRHNA, SNTAGT. The CDR3 runs 12 residues. With V trimmed by 6 bases and J by 8 bases, 6 bases remained unmatched. The CDR3 is CASSPDRDGYTF. The CDR3 coding sequence is TGTGCCAGCAGCCCTGACAGGGACGGCTACACCTTC.

The chain employs TRBV4-3 and TRBJ2-3; 10 bases map to TRBD2. Trimming at V came to 0 bases and at J to 3 bases, leaving 6 bases not matched to a gene. Germline CDR1 reads LGHNA; CDR2 reads YSLEER. The CDR3 is 17 amino acids. The DNA of the CDR3 is TGCGCCAGCAGCCAAGATTCTGAGCGGGAGGGAACAGATACGCAGTATTTT. Amino acid sequence: CASSQDSEREGTDTQYF.

This chain connects TRBV27 to TRBJ2-7, with D perhaps TRBD1 (6 bases). The germline CDR1 and CDR2 sequences are MNHEY and SMNVEV (reference sequence). The CDR3 is 13 amino acids. V dropped 7 bases and J dropped 6 bases, with 16 bases sitting between them. The DNA of the CDR3 is TGTGCCAGCACCACCAATAGCAGGGGCGAGCAGTACTTC. This sequence encodes CASTTNSRGEQYF.

CDR3 loop: CASSWRDRGLSYEQYF. Written as DNA, the CDR3 is TGTGCCAGCAGTTGGCGGGACAGGGGGCTGTCCTACGAGCAGTACTTC. The chain couples TRBV28 to TRBJ2-7; TRBD1 matches at 12 bases. The CDR3 length is 16 residues. V dropped 4 bases and J dropped 1; count of bases not matched to a gene: 5. Per the germline V gene, CDR1 is MDHEN and CDR2 is SYDVKM.

V usage is TRBV9 and J usage is TRBJ2-1, with 7 positions matching TRBD2. This CDR3 spans 14 amino acids. Trimming cost V 3 bases and J 7 bases; bases outside gene matches: 7. The germline CDR1 and CDR2 sequences are SGDLS and YYNGEE. DNA for the CDR3: TGTGCCAGCAGCGAGGGAGGGTTGCAGAATGAGCAGTTCTTC. It translates to CASSEGGLQNEQFF.

V is TRBV27 and J is TRBJ2-2, with 8 bases that match TRBD2. Germline V gene lookup returns CDR1 MNHEY and CDR2 SMNVEV (reference sequence). V shed 0 bases and J 5 bases; nucleotides not matched to a gene: 8. This CDR3 region has 17 residues. In DNA form, the CDR3 reads TGTGCCAGCAGTTTATCACCGGGGCGGGGGGCGACCGGGGAGCTGTTTTTT. Its protein is CASSLSPGRGATGELFF.

This sequence joins TRBV11-2 and TRBJ1-1; D uncertain. Deletions cut 8 bases from V and 5 bases from J, with 18 bases between. Germline assignment: CDR1 SGHAT and CDR2 FQNNGV. The CDR3 loop spans 14 amino acids. Written as DNA, the CDR3 is TGTGCCAGCCTGCTGAATTATGCGGGGACTGAAGCTTTCTTT. Encoded protein: CASLLNYAGTEAFF.

The chain has TRBV27 and TRBJ2-7; 10 nucleotides match TRBD2. J gave up 5 bases and V 5 bases, and 9 bases lay outside the gene matches. Germline V gene lookup returns CDR1 MNHEY and CDR2 SMNVEV (reference sequence). The CDR3 extends over 15 amino acids. The CDR3 DNA sequence: TGTGCCAGCAGTCCTATGCCTAGCGGGAGACACGAGCAGTACTTC. Its translation: CASSPMPSGRHEQYF.

The chain uses TRBV5-1 and TRBJ1-3; D gene ambiguous. The CDR3 loop spans 15 amino acids. V was pared by 0 bases and J by 2 bases, with 9 bases between. Germline CDR1 reads SGHRS; CDR2 reads YFSETQ. CDR3 nucleotide sequence: TGCGCCAGCAGCTTGGGCCTGACCGCTGGAAACACCATATATTTT. This sequence encodes CASSLGLTAGNTIYF.

The rearrangement uses TRBV5-8 and TRBJ2-7, with TRBD1 identical over 12 bases. CDR1 SGHTS and CDR2 YDEGEE come from the germline V gene. Losses at the gene ends were 3 bases for V and 7 bases for J; bases not matched to a gene: 8. The CDR3 sequence is 15 residues long. This CDR3 is CASSYRDRGPGEQYF. CDR3 DNA: TGTGCCAGCAGCTACCGGGACAGGGGGCCAGGGGAGCAGTACTTC.